This T cell receptor (beta chain) derives from a study of early T cells in non-severe SARS-CoV-2 infection. Molecules of cDNA were individually given unique molecular identifiers that were attached to them. Using its own MiXCR run on the 5' RACE reads, TCRdb lists one record per CDR3 protein. The profile covers fewer than 120,000 distinct CDR3 sequences, with over 9.5% appearing a single time and around 4.1% taken by the ten largest. Germline lookup yields CDR1 SGHAT and CDR2 FQNNGV. The CDR3 loop spans 14 amino acids. The trim removed 3 bases at V and 7 bases at J, leaving 6 bases unmatched. The genes are TRBV11-2 and TRBJ2-5, with TRBD2 matching over 9 bases. The sequence was obtained from an adult who was a healthcare worker with PCR-confirmed SARS-CoV-2 infection or an uninfected control (not recorded which). The specimen comprised whole blood, sampled at baseline. The CDR3 bases are TGTGCCAGCAGCTTGACTAGCGGCTCCGGGACCCAGTACTTC. Protein sequence: CASSLTSGSGTQYF.